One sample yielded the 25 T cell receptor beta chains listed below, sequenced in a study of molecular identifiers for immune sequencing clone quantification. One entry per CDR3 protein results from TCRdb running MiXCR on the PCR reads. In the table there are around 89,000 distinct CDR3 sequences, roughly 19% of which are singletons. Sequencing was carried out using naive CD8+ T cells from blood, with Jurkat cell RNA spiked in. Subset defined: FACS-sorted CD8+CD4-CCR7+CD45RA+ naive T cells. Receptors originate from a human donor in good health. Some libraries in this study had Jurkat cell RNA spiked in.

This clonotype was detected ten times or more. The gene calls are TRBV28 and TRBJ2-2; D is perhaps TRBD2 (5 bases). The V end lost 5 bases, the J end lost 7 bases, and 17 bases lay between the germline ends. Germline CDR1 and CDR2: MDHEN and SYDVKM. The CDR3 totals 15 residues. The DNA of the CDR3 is TGTGCCAGCAGTACGATTCTCGGACTCTACGGGGAGCTGTTTTTT. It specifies CASSTILGLYGELFF.

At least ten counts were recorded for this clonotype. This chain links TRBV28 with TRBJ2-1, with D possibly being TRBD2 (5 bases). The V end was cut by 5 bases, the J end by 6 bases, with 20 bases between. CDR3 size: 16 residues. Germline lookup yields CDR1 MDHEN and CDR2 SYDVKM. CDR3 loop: CASSTFTEGLFNEQFF. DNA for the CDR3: TGTGCCAGCAGTACGTTTACAGAGGGCCTCTTCAATGAGCAGTTCTTC.

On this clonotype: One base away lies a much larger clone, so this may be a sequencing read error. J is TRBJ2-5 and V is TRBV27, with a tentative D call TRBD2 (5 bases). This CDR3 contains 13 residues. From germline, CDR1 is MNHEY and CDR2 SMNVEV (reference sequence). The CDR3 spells CASSLGIQETQCF. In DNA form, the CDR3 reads TGTGCCAGCAGTCTCGGGATCCAAGAGACCCAGTGCTTC.

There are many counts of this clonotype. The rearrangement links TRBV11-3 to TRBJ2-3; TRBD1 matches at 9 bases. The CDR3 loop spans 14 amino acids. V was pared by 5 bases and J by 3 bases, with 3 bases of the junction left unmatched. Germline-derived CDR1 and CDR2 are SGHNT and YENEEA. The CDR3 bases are TGTGCCAGCAGCAGGACAGGGGAGACAGATACGCAGTATTTT. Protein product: CASSRTGETDTQYF.

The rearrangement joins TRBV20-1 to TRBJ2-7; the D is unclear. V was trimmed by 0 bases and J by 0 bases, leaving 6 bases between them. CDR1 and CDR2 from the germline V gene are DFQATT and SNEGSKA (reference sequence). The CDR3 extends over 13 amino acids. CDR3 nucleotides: TGCAGTGCTAGAGAGTCCTACTCCTACGAGCAGTACTTC. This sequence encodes CSARESYSYEQYF.

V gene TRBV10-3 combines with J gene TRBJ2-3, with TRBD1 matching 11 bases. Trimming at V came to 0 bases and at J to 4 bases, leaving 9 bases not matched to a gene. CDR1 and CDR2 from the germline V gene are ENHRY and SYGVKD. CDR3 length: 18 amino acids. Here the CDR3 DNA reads TGTGCCATCAGTGAGTCCCTGACCGGGACAGGGGGGCCAGATACGCAGTATTTT. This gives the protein CAISESLTGTGGPDTQYF.

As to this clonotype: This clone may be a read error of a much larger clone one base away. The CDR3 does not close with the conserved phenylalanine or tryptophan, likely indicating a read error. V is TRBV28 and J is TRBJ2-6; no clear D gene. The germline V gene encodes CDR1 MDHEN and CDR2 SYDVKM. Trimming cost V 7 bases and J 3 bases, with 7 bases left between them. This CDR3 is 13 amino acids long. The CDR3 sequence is CASTIDGANVLTS. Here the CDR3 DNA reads TGTGCCAGCACTATAGATGGGGCCAACGTCCTGACTTCC.

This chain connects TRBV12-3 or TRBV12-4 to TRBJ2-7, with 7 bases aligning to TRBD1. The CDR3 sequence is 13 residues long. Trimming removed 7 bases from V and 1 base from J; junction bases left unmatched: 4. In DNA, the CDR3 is TGTGCCAGCACCACGGACAGGTCCTACGAGCAGTACTTC. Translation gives CASTTDRSYEQYF.

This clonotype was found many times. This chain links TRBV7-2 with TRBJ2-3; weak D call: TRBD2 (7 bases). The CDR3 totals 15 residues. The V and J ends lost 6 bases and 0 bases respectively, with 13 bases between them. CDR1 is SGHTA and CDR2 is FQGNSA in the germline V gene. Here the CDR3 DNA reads TGTGCCAGCAGTTGGGGGGGGGCTAGCACAGATACGCAGTATTTT. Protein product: CASSWGGASTDTQYF.

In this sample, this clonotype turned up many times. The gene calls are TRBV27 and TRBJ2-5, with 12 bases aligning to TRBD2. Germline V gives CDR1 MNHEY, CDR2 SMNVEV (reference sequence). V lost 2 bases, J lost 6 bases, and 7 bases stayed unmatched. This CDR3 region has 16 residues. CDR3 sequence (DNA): TGTGCCAGCAGTTTACTAGCGGGGGGGCTGGTCCAGACCCAGTACTTC. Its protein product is CASSLLAGGLVQTQYF.

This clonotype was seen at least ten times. Here the CDR3 DNA reads TGTGCCAGCAGCTTAGGTCCCGGGAGCTCCTACAATGAGCAGTTCTTC. The encoded protein is CASSLGPGSSYNEQFF. This rearrangement joins TRBV7-6 to TRBJ2-1; a weak D match, TRBD2 (6 bases). The V end was cut by 1 base, the J end by 0 bases, with 10 bases between. This CDR3 has 16 residues. Germline V gives CDR1 SGHVS, CDR2 FNYEAQ.

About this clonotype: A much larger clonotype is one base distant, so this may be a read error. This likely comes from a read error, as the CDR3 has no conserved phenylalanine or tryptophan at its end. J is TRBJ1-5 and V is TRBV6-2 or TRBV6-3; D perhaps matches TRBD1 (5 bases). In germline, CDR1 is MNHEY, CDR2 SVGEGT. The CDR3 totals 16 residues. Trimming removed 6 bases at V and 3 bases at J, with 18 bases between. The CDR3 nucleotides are TGTGCCAGCAGACCACTTTCCGGGGGGATCAATCAGCCCCAGCATTTA. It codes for CASRPLSGGINQPQHL.

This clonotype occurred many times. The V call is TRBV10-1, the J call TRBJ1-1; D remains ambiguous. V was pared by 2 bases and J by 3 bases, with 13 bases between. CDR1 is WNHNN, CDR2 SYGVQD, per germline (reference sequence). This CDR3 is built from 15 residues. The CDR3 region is CASSEGAGLDTEAFF. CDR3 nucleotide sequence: TGCGCCAGCAGTGAGGGAGCGGGGTTGGACACTGAAGCTTTCTTT.

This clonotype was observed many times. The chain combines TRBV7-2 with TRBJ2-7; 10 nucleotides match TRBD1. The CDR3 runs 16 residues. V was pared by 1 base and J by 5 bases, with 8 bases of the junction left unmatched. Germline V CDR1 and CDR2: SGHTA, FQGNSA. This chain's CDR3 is CASSLGRGQGTNEQYF. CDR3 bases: TGTGCCAGCAGCTTAGGAAGGGGACAGGGGACGAACGAGCAGTACTTC.

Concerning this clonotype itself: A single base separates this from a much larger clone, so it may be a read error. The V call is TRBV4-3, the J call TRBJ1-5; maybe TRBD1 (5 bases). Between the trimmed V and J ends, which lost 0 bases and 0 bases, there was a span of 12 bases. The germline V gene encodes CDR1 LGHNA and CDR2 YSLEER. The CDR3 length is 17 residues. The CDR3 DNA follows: TGCGCCAGCAGCCAAGAGTGGGACGCCTTTAGCAATCAGCCCCAGCATTTT. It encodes CASSQEWDAFSNQPQHF.

CDR3 amino acids: CASSTLAGAYEQYF. CDR3 coding DNA: TGTGCCAGCAGTACCTTAGCGGGGGCCTACGAGCAGTACTTC. The chain uses TRBV27 and TRBJ2-7, with 9 bases aligning to TRBD2. The CDR3 totals 14 residues. Germline values: CDR1 MNHEY, CDR2 SMNVEV (reference sequence). J was trimmed by 2 bases and V by 5 bases; bases with no gene match: 4.

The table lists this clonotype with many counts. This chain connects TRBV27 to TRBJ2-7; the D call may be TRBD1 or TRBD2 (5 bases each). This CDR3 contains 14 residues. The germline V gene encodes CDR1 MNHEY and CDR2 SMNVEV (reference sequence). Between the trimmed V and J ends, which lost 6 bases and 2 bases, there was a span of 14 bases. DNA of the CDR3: TGTGCCAGCAGGCCGTGGGACGGAGCCTACGAGCAGTACTTC. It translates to CASRPWDGAYEQYF.

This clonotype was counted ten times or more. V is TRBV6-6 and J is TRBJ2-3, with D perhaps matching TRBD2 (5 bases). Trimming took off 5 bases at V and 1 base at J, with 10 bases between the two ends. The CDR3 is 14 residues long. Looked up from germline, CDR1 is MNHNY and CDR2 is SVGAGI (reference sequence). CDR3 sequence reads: CASSHAGGTDTQYF. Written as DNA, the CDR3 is TGTGCCAGCAGTCATGCGGGCGGCACAGATACGCAGTATTTT.

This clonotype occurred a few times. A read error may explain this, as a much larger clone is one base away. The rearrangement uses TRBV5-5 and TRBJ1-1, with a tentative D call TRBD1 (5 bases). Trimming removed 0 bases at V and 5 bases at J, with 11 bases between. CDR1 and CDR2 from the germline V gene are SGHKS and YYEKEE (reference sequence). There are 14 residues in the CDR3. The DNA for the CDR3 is TGTGCCAGCAGCTTGGATAAGGGGCCGACTGAAGCTTTCTTT. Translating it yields CASSLDKGPTEAFF.

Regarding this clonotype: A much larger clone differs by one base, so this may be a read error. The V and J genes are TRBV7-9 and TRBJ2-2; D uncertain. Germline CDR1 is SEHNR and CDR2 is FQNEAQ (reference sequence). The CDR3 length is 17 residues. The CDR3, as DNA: TGTGCCTGCAGCTTAGTGGCTCCCTGGCTGAACACCGGGGAGCTGTTTTTT. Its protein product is CACSLVAPWLNTGELFF. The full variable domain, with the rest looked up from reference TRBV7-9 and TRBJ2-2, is DTGVSQNPRHKITKRGQNVTFRCDPISEHNRLYWYRQTLGQGPEFLTYFQNEAQLEKSRLLSDRFSAERPKGSFSTLEIQRTEQGDSAMYLCACSLVAPWLNTGELFFGEGSRLTVL.

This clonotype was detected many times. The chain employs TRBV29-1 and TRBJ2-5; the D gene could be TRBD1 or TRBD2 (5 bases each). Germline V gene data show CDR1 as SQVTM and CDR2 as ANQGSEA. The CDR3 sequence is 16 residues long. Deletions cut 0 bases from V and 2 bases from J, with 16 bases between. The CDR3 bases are TGCAGCGTTGAAGAGGAGAGAGGGACCGAACAAGAGACCCAGTACTTC. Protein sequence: CSVEEERGTEQETQYF. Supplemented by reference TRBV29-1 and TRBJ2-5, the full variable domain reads SAVISQKPSRDICQRGTSLTIQCQVDSQVTMMFWYRQQPGQSLTLIATANQGSEATYESGFVIDKFPISRPNLTFSTLTVSNMSPEDSSIYLCSVEEERGTEQETQYFGPGTRLLVL.

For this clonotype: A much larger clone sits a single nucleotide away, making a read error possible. CDR3 sequence (DNA): TGTGCCAGCACCCTGGGCCTATCCACCGGGGAGCTGTTTTTT. Protein: CASTLGLSTGELFF. V is TRBV7-8 and J is TRBJ2-2; D is unclear. The CDR3 contains 14 residues. Trimming left V 7 bases short and J 4 bases short, with 13 bases between. Looked up from germline, CDR1 is SGHVS and CDR2 is FQNEAQ.

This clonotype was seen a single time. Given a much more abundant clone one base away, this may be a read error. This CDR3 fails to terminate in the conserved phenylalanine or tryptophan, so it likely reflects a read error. CDR3 DNA sequence: TGTGCCAGTACCCCCGGAGGAGGGCCTGAAGCTTTCCTT. Translated: CASTPGGGPEAFL. The rearrangement joins TRBV19 to TRBJ1-1, with D unresolved. The germline gives CDR1 LNHDA, CDR2 SQIVND (reference sequence). Trimming pared 7 bases from V and 6 bases from J, leaving 15 bases between. The CDR3 has 13 amino acids.

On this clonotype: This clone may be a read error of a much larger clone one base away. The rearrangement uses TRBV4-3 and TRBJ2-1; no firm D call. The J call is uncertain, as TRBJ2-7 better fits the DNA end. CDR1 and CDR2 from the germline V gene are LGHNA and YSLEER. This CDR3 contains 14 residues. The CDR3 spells CASSQDTGYNEQYF. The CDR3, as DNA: TGCGCCAGCAGCCAAGATACCGGGTACAATGAGCAGTACTTC.

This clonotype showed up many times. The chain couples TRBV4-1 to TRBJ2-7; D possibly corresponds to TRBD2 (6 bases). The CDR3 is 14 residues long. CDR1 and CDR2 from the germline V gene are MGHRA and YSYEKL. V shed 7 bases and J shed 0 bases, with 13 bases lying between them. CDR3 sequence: CASTTGLNSYEQYF. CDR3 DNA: TGCGCCAGCACTACCGGACTAAACTCCTACGAGCAGTACTTC.